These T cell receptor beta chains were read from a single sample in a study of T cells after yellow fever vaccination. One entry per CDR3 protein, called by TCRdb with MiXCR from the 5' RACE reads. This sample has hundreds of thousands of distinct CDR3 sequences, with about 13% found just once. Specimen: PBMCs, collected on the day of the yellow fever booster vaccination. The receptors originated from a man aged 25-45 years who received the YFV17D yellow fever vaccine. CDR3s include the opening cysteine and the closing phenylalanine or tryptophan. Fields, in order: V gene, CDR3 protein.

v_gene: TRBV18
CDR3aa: CASSPPTRNNEQFF

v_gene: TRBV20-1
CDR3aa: CSASHAGGFNEQFF

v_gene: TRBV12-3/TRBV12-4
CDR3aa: CASSSGAGGETQYF

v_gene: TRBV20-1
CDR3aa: CSARDSGRVDNEQFF

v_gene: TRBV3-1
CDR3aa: CASSPLPGEQYF

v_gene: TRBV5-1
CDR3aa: CASSFGTGGYEQFF

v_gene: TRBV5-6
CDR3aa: CASSSPGGDAYEQYF

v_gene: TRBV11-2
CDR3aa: CASSSDLPSYNEQFF

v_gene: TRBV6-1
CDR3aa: CASRVAGSNTGELFF

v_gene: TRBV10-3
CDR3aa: CAISGDINQETQYF

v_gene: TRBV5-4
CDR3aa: CASSYEGGDYYEQYF

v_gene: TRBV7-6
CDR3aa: CASSSTPSGTYTGELFF

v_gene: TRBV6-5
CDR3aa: CASRRGALSYNEQFF

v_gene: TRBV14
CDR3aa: CASSQGAGVPYNEQFF

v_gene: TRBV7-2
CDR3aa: CASSKQGSPLHF

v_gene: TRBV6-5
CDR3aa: CASSYTVSAPYNEQFF

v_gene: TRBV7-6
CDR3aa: CASSLEAGPGNEQYF

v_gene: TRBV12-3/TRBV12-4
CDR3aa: CASSLASRGNTIYF

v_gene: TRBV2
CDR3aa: CASNLGTSGREQFF

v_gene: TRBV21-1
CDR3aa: CASYLCGSEETQYF

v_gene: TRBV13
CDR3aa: CASSPRDHYGYTF

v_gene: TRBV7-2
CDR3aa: CASTGGGGYSRELFF

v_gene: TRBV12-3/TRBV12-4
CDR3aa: CASSQPPGPNTGELFF

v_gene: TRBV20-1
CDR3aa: CSARDTLWNEQFF

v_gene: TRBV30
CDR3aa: CAWSLSLAGLEQFF

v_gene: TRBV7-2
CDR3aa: CASSLEISGRPLIF

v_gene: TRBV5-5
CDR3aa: CASSLEDSYQPQHF

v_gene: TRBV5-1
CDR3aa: CASSLGGLGAFF

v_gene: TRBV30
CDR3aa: CAWSKGSTIYF

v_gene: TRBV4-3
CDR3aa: CASSHASGSTDTQYF

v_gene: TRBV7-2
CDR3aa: CASSPTAMDGYTF

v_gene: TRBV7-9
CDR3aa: CASSWTSGVTDTQYF

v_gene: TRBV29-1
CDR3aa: CSVGWGTGELFF

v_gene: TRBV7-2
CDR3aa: CASSARGIYQPQHF

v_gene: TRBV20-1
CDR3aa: CSAREGGQEEYEQYF

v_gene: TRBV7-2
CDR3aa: CASSLVLAGVGTIQYF

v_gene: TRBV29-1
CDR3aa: CSVEGAYEAFF

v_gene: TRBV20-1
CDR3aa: CSARHEYSYEQYF

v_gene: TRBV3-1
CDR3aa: CASSQEGRATQSHEQFF

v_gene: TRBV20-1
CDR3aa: CSASDGGPGANVLTF

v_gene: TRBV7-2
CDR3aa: CASSPRTSGRYTQYF

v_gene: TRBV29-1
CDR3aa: CSVEMARESSYNEQFF

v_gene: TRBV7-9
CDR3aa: CASSYHSGNEQFF

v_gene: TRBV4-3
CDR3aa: CATKGDRGSYNEQFF

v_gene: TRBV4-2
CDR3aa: CASSQAVTGPLKNIQYF

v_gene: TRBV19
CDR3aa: CASSRGRINEKLFF

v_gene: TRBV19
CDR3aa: CASKDSGSSEKLFF

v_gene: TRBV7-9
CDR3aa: CASSFGDPEQYF

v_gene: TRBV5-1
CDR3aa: CASSLQGWDTQYF

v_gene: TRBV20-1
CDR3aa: CSARDSTGGLPLHF

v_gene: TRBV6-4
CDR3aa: CASPIAACSYNEQFF

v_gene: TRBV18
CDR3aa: CASSPLEDTQYF

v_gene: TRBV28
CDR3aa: CASSTDDQGVSYEQYF

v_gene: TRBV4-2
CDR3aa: CASSLLVNEQFF